Detailed here is one T cell receptor beta chain. This clone's antigen is unknown. Qualities for individual bases were not recorded, and no much larger clone is one base off. The source of the sample is a study of blood T cell repertoires in COVID-19 (TCRdb year 2020). Regarding the complete study: Samples from collaborators originated in the United States, Italy and Spain and spanned both the acute and convalescent phases of COVID-19. The prospective study material was composed of cDNA or gDNA derived from T cells, B-cell-depleted T cells, or PBMCs. Subjects who had been exposed to COVID-19, were actively infected with it, or had recovered from it provided the deeply sampled blood TCRbeta repertoires that made up the dataset. A freely available public database, intended as a resource for researchers studying the immune response to SARS-CoV-2, is where the repertoires were released. The samples were drawn from the first 160 participants of the ongoing ImmuneRACE study and from 1,254 subjects provided by 6 global collaborators. Sample metadata almost always included a de-identified subject ID, COVID-19 status, age in years and sex. Where available, HLA class I and class II types were taken from metadata supplied by the sample provider and were not determined by assay-based typing. What the research found in general, with its limitations: The amount of clinical and demographic metadata varied by source and participant and was provided uncurated.

Collaborating institutions collected whole blood in K2EDTA tubes following their own protocols. For TCRbeta analysis, collaborators shipped samples as frozen whole blood, isolated PBMCs, or DNA extracted from either of those sample types. The immunoSEQ Assay, a bias-controlled multiplex PCR, was used to amplify TCRbeta CDR3 regions from genomic DNA. Regarding the original processing steps: The number of nucleated cells in each sample was estimated from the amplification of reference gene primers within the assay. To quantify the absolute abundance of each unique TCRbeta CDR3 rearrangement, sequence reads were collapsed and filtered. For each sample, productive Simpson clonality was calculated as the square root of Simpson's diversity index across productive rearrangements. The immuneACCESS repertoire file appears here via TCRdb, limited to in-frame rearrangements. These files lack a portion of the clones; in checked studies, under half of the deficit traces to unresolved V genes, and the cause of the others is not known. V and J calls plus clone size are reproduced from that table; the DNA served to infer D and trimming. The sample table shows about 480,000 clones, and around 89% are seen once. About 4.3% of the sample is held by the ten biggest clonotypes.

V sheds 6 bases and J sheds 7 bases, leaving 26 bases between their ends. Measured from the cysteine to the phenylalanine, the CDR3 is 17 residues long. CDR3 DNA is the only sequence kept; it has 51 bases, read in frame from the first base. In the germline V gene, CDR1 corresponds to SGHRS and CDR2 to YFSETQ. This receptor chain uses TRBV5-1 and TRBJ2-1; TRBD1 is possibly the D segment (6 matching bases). The sample taken for sequencing was peripheral blood. The sequence was collected from a woman in her twenties or thirties with acute or convalescent COVID-19. The DNA sequence reads TGCGCCAGCACCCCTTCCCCAGCAGGGGACCTTCCTAATGAGCAGTTCTTC. The encoded protein is CASTPSPAGDLPNEQFF.